A selection of T cell receptor beta chains follows, all from one sample in a study of blood T cell repertoires in COVID-19. Clones were sequenced by immunoSEQ multiplex PCR, and TCRdb holds only the in-frame ones, with some missing. Here the sample spans about half a million clones, 70% to 90% being singletons. Sample: peripheral blood. The origin of the receptors is a human donor in a cohort sampled during active COVID-19. CDR3s include the opening cysteine and the closing phenylalanine or tryptophan. The D gene is left open where the match is weak. The size of a clone is reported for some rows only, either as once, few or many, or as a class for expanded clones.

>TRBJ1-1|TRBD1|.|TRBV30
CAWSKGQGMNTEAFF
TGTGCCTGGAGTAAGGGACAGGGGATGAACACTGAAGCTTTCTTT
>TRBJ2-3|TRBD2|.|TRBV19
CASSIGLAATDTQYF
TGTGCCAGTAGTATAGGACTAGCGGCCACAGATACGCAGTATTTT
>TRBJ1-1|TRBD1|once|TRBV30
CAWRQGNAEAFF
TGTGCCTGGAGACAGGGGAACGCTGAAGCTTTCTTT
>TRBJ1-5|.|once|TRBV6-5
CASSYSTTGKQPQHF
TGTGCCAGCAGTTACTCGACCACAGGGAAACAGCCCCAGCATTTT
>TRBJ2-7|TRBD2|once|TRBV5-4
CASSLLGLAGEHEQYF
TGTGCCAGCAGCTTGTTGGGACTAGCGGGAGAGCACGAGCAGTACTTC
>TRBJ2-7|.|.|TRBV6-1
CASSEPGRTPNEQYF
TGTGCCAGCAGTGAACCAGGGAGGACCCCCAACGAGCAGTACTTC
>TRBJ2-7|.|.|TRBV3-1/TRBV3-2
CASSSWTDRYEQYF
TGTGCCAGCAGCTCCTGGACAGACCGCTACGAGCAGTACTTC
>TRBJ2-3|.|.|TRBV10-3
CASSRDTDTQYF
TGTGCCAGCTCTCGGGACACAGATACGCAGTATTTT
>TRBJ2-2|.|.|TRBV7-9
CASSLEGYRFTGELFF
TGTGCCAGCAGCTTAGAGGGGTATAGATTCACCGGGGAGCTGTTTTTT
>TRBJ1-1|TRBD1|.|TRBV30
CASSGQGLGEAFF
TGTGCCAGCTCGGGACAGGGGCTGGGTGAAGCTTTCTTT
>TRBJ2-5|TRBD2|.|TRBV5-4
CASSLRGTSGNQETQYF
TGTGCCAGCAGCCTGCGCGGGACTAGCGGTAACCAAGAGACCCAGTACTTC
>TRBJ2-5|TRBD2|.|TRBV27
CASTRAGLKETQYF
TGTGCCAGCACCCGAGCGGGACTCAAAGAGACCCAGTACTTC
>TRBJ1-2|.|.|TRBV7-6
CASSPPGLSYGYTF
TGTGCCAGCAGCCCCCCGGGTTTAAGCTATGGCTACACCTTC
>TRBJ1-2|.|.|TRBV5-8
CASSAGKWGYTF
TGTGCCAGCAGCGCCGGGAAGTGGGGCTACACCTTC
>TRBJ1-2|TRBD1|.|TRBV4-3
CASSQDPGQGYGYTF
TGCGCCAGCAGCCAAGATCCCGGACAGGGTTATGGCTACACCTTC
>TRBJ2-1|.|few|TRBV14
CASSLVNEQFF
TGTGCCAGCAGCCTCGTCAATGAGCAGTTCTTC
>TRBJ1-1|.|.|TRBV7-9
CASSGMRSGNTEAFF
TGTGCCAGCAGCGGTATGAGGAGCGGGAACACTGAAGCTTTCTTT
>TRBJ1-2|TRBD1|.|TRBV28
CASRPDGTGSGGYTF
TGTGCCAGCAGACCAGACGGGACAGGTTCGGGAGGCTACACCTTC
>TRBJ2-5|TRBD2|once|TRBV4-2
CASSKATSGSLPQETQYF
TGTGCCAGCAGCAAGGCAACTAGCGGGTCTTTACCTCAAGAGACCCAGTACTTC
>TRBJ1-6|.|.|TRBV9
CASSVNRDSPLHF
TGTGCCAGCAGCGTTAACAGGGATTCACCCCTCCACTTT
>TRBJ1-1|.|.|TRBV7-2
CASSLGAEFEAFF
TGTGCCAGCAGCTTAGGGGCAGAGTTTGAAGCTTTCTTT
>TRBJ1-5|.|.|TRBV2
CASSEDETYSNQPQHF
TGTGCCAGCAGTGAAGATGAGACTTATAGCAATCAGCCCCAGCATTTT
>TRBJ1-1|.|.|TRBV12-3/TRBV12-4
CASSPLGTEAFF
TGTGCCAGCAGTCCTCTCGGGACTGAAGCTTTCTTT
>TRBJ2-1|TRBD2|.|TRBV7-3
CASSSASGSYNEQFF
TGTGCCAGCAGCTCAGCTAGCGGGAGCTACAATGAGCAGTTCTTC
>TRBJ1-4|TRBD1|.|TRBV5-1
CASSPGPGQLNEKLFF
TGCGCCAGCAGCCCTGGTCCGGGACAGCTAAATGAAAAACTGTTTTTT
>TRBJ1-1|TRBD1|.|TRBV24-1
CATSDPARTGNTEAFF
TGTGCCACCAGTGACCCTGCTAGGACAGGGAACACTGAAGCTTTCTTT
>TRBJ2-1|TRBD2|.|TRBV4-1
CASSQDGLAGSDEQFF
TGCGCCAGCAGCCAAGATGGCCTAGCGGGCTCCGATGAGCAGTTCTTC
>TRBJ1-4|.|.|TRBV6-5
CASKRVVVANEKLFF
TGTGCCAGCAAGAGGGTAGTGGTTGCTAATGAAAAACTGTTTTTT
>TRBJ1-1|TRBD1|few|TRBV28
CASSARTGAEAFF
TGTGCCAGCAGTGCGAGGACAGGGGCTGAAGCTTTCTTT
>TRBJ2-1|.|.|TRBV28
CASSIRGGLFGNEQFF
TGTGCCAGCAGTATTCGCGGGGGCTTGTTCGGCAATGAGCAGTTCTTC
>TRBJ2-4|.|.|TRBV7-2
CASSSVVQVGIQYF
TGTGCCAGCAGCTCAGTGGTGCAGGTTGGGATTCAGTACTTC
>TRBJ2-1|.|few|TRBV7-6
CASSGGGRDTPREQFF
TGTGCCAGCAGCGGGGGGGGCAGGGATACCCCTAGGGAGCAGTTCTTC
>TRBJ1-1|TRBD1|.|TRBV29-1
CSAITGGLNTEAFF
TGCAGCGCTATCACAGGGGGCCTGAACACTGAAGCTTTCTTT
>TRBJ2-3|TRBD2|.|TRBV6-5
CATNLGLAIDTQYF
TGTGCCACCAACCTCGGACTAGCGATAGATACGCAGTATTTT
>TRBJ2-3|TRBD2|.|TRBV2
CASSDRLAGVTDTQYF
TGTGCCAGCAGTGATCGCCTAGCGGGGGTCACAGATACGCAGTATTTT
>TRBJ1-1|.|.|TRBV18
CASSPPGAGGSTEAFF
TGTGCCAGCTCACCCCCGGGGGCGGGGGGTAGCACTGAAGCTTTCTTT
>TRBJ2-3|.|.|TRBV6-4
CASSVEASHLQYF
TGTGCCAGCAGCGTCGAGGCCTCCCACTTGCAGTATTTT
>TRBJ1-1|.|.|TRBV10-1
CASTEGGMVRGREGNTEAFF
TGCGCCAGCACAGAGGGGGGGATGGTGAGGGGCCGGGAGGGTAACACTGAAGCTTTCTTT
>TRBJ2-7|TRBD1|.|TRBV9
CASSAHRGLNEQYF
TGTGCCAGCAGCGCCCACAGGGGGCTCAACGAGCAGTACTTC
>TRBJ1-2|TRBD1|many|TRBV10-3
CAISEATGSHGYTF
TGTGCCATCAGTGAAGCGACAGGGTCCCATGGCTACACCTTC
>TRBJ2-4|.|.|TRBV5-6
CASSLNEGGIQYF
TGTGCCAGCAGCTTGAATGAGGGTGGCATTCAGTACTTC
>TRBJ1-5|.|once|TRBV28
CASSLQGPLQNQPQHF
TGTGCCAGCAGTTTACAGGGCCCCTTGCAAAATCAGCCCCAGCATTTT
>TRBJ2-1|.|.|TRBV11-3
CASSPGTSNNEQFF
TGTGCCAGCAGCCCTGGAACTAGCAACAATGAGCAGTTCTTC
>TRBJ1-1|TRBD1|.|TRBV27
CASSLRGREAFF
TGTGCCAGCAGCCTTAGGGGGCGGGAAGCTTTCTTT
>TRBJ2-7|.|.|TRBV4-3
CASSQEVQGGQYF
TGCGCCAGCAGCCAAGAGGTCCAGGGCGGGCAGTACTTC
>TRBJ1-2|.|.|TRBV9
CASSVSGQTYGYTF
TGTGCCAGCAGCGTAAGCGGACAGACTTATGGCTACACCTTC
>TRBJ1-1|.|few|TRBV20-1
CSASQSGDNTEAFF
TGCAGTGCTAGTCAATCGGGGGATAACACTGAAGCTTTCTTT
>TRBJ1-1|TRBD1|.|TRBV4-3
CASSHSDRSGTEAFF
TGCGCCAGCAGCCACTCGGACAGGTCGGGAACTGAAGCTTTCTTT
>TRBJ1-2|TRBD1|.|TRBV25-1
CASSEGGQGARGYTF
TGTGCCAGCAGTGAAGGAGGGCAGGGGGCGCGTGGCTACACCTTC
>TRBJ1-2|.|.|TRBV12-5
CASAIGGALGYTF
TGTGCTAGTGCTATCGGGGGTGCCCTAGGCTACACCTTC
>TRBJ1-5|.|.|TRBV6-2/TRBV6-3
CASSYGPAMPQHF
TGTGCCAGCAGTTACGGGCCTGCGATGCCCCAGCATTTT
>TRBJ1-1|.|few|TRBV4-1
CASSSRFGTPNTEAFF
TGCGCCAGCAGCTCCCGATTCGGGACACCCAACACTGAAGCTTTCTTT
>TRBJ2-7|TRBD1|.|TRBV30
CAWRLGQGSYEQYF
TGTGCCTGGAGACTAGGACAGGGCTCCTACGAGCAGTACTTC